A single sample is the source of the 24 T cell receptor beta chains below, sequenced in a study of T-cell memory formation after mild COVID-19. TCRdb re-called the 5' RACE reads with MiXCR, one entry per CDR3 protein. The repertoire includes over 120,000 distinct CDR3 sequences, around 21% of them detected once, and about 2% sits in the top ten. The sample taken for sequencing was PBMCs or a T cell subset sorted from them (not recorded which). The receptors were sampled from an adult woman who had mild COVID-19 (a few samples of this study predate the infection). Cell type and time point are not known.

The CDR3 region is CATKAGAGNYGYTF. The CDR3 region has the DNA TGTGCCACAAAGGCGGGGGCCGGTAACTATGGCTACACCTTC. This chain joins TRBV19 and TRBJ1-2; possible D gene TRBD1, 6 bases. This CDR3 has 14 residues. V was cut by 10 bases and J by 1 base, with 16 bases left in between. Germline V gives CDR1 LNHDA, CDR2 SQIVND (reference sequence).

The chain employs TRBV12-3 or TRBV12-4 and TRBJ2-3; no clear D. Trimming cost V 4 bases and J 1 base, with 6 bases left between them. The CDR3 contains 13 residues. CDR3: CASSYRGTDTQYF. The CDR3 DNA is TGTGCCAGCAGTTATCGGGGCACAGATACGCAGTATTTT.

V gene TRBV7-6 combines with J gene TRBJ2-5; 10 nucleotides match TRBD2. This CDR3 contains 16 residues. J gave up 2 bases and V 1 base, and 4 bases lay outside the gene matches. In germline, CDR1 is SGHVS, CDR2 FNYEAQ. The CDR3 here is CASSLGVAGGQETQYF. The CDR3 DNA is TGTGCCAGCAGCTTAGGAGTAGCGGGAGGACAAGAGACCCAGTACTTC.

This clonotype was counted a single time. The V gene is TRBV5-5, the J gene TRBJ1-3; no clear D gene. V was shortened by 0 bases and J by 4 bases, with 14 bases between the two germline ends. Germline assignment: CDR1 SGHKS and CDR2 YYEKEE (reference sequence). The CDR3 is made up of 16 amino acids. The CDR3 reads CASSLVSGVGGNTIYF. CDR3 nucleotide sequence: TGTGCCAGCAGCTTGGTGTCCGGGGTCGGAGGAAACACCATATATTTT.

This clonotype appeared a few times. The CDR3 sequence is CSANGYTF. As DNA, the CDR3 is TGCAGTGCTAATGGCTACACCTTC. The genes are TRBV20-1 and TRBJ1-2, with unresolved D. The germline CDR1 and CDR2 sequences are DFQATT and SNEGSKA (reference sequence). V lost 4 bases, J lost 6 bases, and 0 bases lay in between. The CDR3 is 8 amino acids.

Here the CDR3 DNA reads TGTGCCAGCAGACGGGACAGGGCTCAGCCCCAGCATTTT. Its protein product is CASRRDRAQPQHF. This chain joins TRBV6-5 and TRBJ1-5; 9 bases are a match to TRBD1. V shed 6 bases, J shed 6 bases, and the junction held 3 bases outside the gene matches. This CDR3 contains 13 residues. Germline CDR1 is MNHEY and CDR2 is SVGAGI.

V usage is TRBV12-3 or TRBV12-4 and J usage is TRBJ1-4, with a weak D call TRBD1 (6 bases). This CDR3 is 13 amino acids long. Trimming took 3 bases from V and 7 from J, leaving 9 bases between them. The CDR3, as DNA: TGTGCCAGCAGTTTTGGGGGCGGTGAAAAACTGTTTTTT. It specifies CASSFGGGEKLFF.

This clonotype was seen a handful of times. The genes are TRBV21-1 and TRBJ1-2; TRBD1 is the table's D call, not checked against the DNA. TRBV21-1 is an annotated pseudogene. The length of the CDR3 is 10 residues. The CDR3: CASQGGGYTF. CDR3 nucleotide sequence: TGTGCCTCTCAGGGCGGTGGCTACACCTTC.

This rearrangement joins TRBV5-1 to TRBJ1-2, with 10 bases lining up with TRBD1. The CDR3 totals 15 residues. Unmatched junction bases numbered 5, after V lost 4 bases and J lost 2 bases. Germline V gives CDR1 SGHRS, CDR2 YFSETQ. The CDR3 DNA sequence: TGCGCCAGCAGCCAAGGACAGGGGGAGAACTATGGCTACACCTTC. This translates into CASSQGQGENYGYTF.

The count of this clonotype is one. The CDR3 DNA is TGTGCCAGCACCCCAGGGGGTGCACTCTATGGCTACACCTTC. Residues: CASTPGGALYGYTF. This chain connects TRBV12-3 or TRBV12-4 to TRBJ1-2; 7 bases fit TRBD1. The trim removed 7 bases at V and 4 bases at J, leaving 9 bases unmatched. The CDR3 is made up of 14 amino acids.

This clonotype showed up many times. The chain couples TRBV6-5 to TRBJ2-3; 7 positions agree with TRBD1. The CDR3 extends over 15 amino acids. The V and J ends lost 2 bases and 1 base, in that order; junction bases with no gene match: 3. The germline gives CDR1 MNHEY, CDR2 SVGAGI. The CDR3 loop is CASSYGTARTDTQYF. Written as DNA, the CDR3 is TGTGCCAGCAGTTACGGGACAGCCCGCACAGATACGCAGTATTTT.

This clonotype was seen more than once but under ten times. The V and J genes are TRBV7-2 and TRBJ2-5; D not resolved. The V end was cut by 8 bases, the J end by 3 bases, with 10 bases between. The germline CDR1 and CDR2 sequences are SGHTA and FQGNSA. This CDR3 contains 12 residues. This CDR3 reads CASRTQKETQYF. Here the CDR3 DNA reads TGTGCCAGCCGGACGCAAAAAGAGACCCAGTACTTC.

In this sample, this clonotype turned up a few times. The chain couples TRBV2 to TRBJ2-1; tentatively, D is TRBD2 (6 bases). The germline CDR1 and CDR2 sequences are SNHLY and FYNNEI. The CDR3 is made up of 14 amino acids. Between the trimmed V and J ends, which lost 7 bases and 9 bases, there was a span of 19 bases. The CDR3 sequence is CASTLRTGLPEQFF. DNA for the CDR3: TGTGCCAGCACCCTCAGGACTGGACTACCTGAGCAGTTCTTC.

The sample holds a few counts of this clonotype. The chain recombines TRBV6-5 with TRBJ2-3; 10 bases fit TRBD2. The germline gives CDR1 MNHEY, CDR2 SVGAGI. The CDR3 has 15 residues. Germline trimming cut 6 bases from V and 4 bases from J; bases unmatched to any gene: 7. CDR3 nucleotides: TGTGCCAGCAGGGCTGTGAGCGGGGGGGCAGATACGCAGTATTTT. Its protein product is CASRAVSGGADTQYF.

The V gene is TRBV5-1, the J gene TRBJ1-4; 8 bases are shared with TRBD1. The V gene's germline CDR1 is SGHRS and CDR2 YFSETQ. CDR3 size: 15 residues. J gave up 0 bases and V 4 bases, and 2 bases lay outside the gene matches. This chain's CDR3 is CASSGQGATNEKLFF. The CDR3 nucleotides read TGCGCCAGCAGCGGACAGGGTGCAACTAATGAAAAACTGTTTTTT.

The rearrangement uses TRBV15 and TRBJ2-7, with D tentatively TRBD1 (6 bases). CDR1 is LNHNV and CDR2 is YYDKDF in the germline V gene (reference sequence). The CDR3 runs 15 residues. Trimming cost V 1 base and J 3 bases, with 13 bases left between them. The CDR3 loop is CATSRVGGQGYEQYF. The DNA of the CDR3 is TGTGCCACCAGCAGAGTAGGGGGACAAGGCTACGAGCAGTACTTC.

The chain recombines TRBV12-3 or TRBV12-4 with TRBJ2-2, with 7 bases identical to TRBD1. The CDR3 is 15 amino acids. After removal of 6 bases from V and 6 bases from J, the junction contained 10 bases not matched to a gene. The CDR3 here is CASRKTGLRAGELFF. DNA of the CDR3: TGTGCCAGCAGAAAGACAGGGCTTCGAGCCGGGGAGCTGTTTTTT.

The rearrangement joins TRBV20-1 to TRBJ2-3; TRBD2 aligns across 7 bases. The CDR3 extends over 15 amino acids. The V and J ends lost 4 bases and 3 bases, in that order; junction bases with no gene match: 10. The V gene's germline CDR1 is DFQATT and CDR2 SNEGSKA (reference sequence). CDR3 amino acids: CSANKRELGTDTQYF. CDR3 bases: TGCAGTGCTAACAAGCGGGAACTTGGGACAGATACGCAGTATTTT.

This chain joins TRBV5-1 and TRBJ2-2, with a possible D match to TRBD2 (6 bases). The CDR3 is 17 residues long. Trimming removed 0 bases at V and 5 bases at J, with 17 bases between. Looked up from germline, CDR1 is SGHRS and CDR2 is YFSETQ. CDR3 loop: CASSLVAGGPGTGELFF. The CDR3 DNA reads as TGCGCCAGCAGCTTGGTGGCCGGAGGGCCGGGGACCGGGGAGCTGTTTTTT.

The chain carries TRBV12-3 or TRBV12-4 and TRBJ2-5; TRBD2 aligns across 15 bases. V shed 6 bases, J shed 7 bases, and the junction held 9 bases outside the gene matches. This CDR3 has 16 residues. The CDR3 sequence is CASRGLAGGRLGTQYF. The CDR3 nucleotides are TGTGCCAGCAGAGGACTAGCGGGAGGGAGACTAGGGACCCAGTACTTC.

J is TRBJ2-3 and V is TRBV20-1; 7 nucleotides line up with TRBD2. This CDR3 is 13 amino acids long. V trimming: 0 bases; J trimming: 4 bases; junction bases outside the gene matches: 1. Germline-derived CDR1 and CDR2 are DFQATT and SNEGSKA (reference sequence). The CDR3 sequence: CSARETSADTQYF. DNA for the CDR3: TGCAGTGCTAGAGAAACTAGCGCAGATACGCAGTATTTT.

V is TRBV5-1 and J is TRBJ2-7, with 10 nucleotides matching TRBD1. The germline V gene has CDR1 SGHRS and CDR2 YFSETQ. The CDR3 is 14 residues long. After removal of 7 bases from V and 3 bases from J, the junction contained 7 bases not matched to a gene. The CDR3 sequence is CASVSGTGDYEQYF. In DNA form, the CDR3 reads TGCGCCAGCGTCTCCGGGACAGGGGACTACGAGCAGTACTTC.

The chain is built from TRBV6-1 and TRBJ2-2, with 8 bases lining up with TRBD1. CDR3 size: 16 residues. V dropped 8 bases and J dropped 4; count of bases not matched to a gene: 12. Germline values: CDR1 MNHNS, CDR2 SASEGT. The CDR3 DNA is TGTGCCAGCTCGCGCTGGACAGGGTTGGGCACCGGGGAGCTGTTTTTT. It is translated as CASSRWTGLGTGELFF.

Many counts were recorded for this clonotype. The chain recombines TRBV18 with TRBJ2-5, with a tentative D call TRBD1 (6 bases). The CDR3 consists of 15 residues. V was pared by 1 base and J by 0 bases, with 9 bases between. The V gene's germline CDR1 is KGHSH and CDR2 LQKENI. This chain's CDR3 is CASSPRGGYQETQYF. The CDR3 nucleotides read TGTGCCAGCTCACCACGAGGGGGATACCAAGAGACCCAGTACTTC. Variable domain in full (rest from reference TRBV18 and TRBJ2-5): NAGVMQNPRHLVRRRGQEARLRCSPMKGHSHVYWYRQLPEEGLKFMVYLQKENIIDESGMPKERFSAEFPKEGPSILRIQQVVRGDSAAYFCASSPRGGYQETQYFGPGTRLLVL.